This TCR beta chain comes out of a study of CD8+ T cells in alopecia areata. Background on the study: Scoring treated patients' severity relied on the percentage of scalp area affected.

The ends lost 6 bases at V and 8 bases at J; junction bases unmatched: 10. Germline V gene sequence: CDR1 MDHEN, CDR2 SYDVKM. This CDR3 region has 16 residues. General study results and limits: Higher clonality was seen in lesional scalp than in normal scalp, especially in alopecia totalis/universalis. A single nonresponder leaves the baseline CD8+ expansion link to response uncertain. During tofacitinib treatment, many expanded lesional clones remained in scalp and blood.

The sample holds a few counts of this clone. As yet, its antigen is unknown. Extracted RNA was reverse transcribed into cDNA, the sequencing template. Only in-frame clones appear in the TCRdb table, and some are missing; sequencing was by immunoSEQ multiplex PCR. The profile shows under 150,000 clones, around 63% of them singletons. Stated treatment: oral pan-JAK inhibitor, 5-10 mg twice daily. This TCR was sampled from a human donor with alopecia areata. The V and J genes are TRBV28 and TRBJ1-4; 12 bases fit TRBD1. Sample: CD4+ T cells sorted from blood, taken at week 4, from a patient treated with tofacitinib. The CDR3 bases are TGTGCCAGCAGAGATACCCCGGGACAGGGGGCGGAAAAACTGTTTTTT. Its translation: CASRDTPGQGAEKLFF.